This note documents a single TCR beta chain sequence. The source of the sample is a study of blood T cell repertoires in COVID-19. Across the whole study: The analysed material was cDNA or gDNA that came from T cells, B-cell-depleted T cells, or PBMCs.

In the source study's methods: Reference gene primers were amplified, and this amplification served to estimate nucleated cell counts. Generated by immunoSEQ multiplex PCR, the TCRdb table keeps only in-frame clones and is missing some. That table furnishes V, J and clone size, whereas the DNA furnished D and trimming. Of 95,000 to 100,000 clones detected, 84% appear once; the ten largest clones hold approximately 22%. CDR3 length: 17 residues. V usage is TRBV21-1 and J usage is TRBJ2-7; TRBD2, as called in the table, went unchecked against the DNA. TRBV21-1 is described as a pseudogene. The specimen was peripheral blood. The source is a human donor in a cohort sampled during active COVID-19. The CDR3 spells CARIIRDLFTGSYEQYF. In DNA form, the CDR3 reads TGTGCCAGAATAATTAGGGACTTGTTTACGGGGAGCTACGAGCAGTACTTC.